The sequence of this T cell receptor beta chain was determined in a study of cytomegalovirus exposure and HLA in healthy donors. This clone came up once. PCR was performed using 60 Vbeta and 13 Jbeta primers. Generated by immunoSEQ multiplex PCR, the TCRdb table keeps only in-frame clones and is missing some. This sample has about 180,000 clones, with 65% to 80% found just once. Germline CDR1 MDHEN, CDR2 SYDVKM. The CDR3 has 14 residues. The ends lost 1 base at V and 4 bases at J; junction bases unmatched: 3. The clonotype originates from a woman aged 40 to 50 in good health and CMV-seronegative. The specimen was PBMCs. The chain has TRBV28 and TRBJ2-7, with 8 bases lining up with TRBD1. CDR3 sequence: CASSLSQGAYEQYF. The CDR3 DNA reads as TGTGCCAGCAGTTTATCTCAGGGGGCTTACGAGCAGTACTTC.